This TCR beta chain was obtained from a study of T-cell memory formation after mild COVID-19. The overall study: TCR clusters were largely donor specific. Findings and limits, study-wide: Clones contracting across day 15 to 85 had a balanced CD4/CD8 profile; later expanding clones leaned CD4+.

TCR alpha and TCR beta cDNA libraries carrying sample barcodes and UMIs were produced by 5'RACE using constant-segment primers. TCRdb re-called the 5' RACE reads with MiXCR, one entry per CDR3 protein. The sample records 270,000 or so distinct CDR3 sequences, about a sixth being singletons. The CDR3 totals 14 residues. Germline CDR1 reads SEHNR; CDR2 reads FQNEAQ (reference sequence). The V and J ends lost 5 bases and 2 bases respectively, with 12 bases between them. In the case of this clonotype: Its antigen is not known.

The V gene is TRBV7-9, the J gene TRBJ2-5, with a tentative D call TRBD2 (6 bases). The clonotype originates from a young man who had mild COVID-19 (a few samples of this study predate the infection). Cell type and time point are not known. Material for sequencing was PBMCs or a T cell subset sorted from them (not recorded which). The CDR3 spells CASSPWDFQETQYF. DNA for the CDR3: TGTGCCAGCAGCCCCTGGGACTTTCAAGAGACCCAGTACTTC.